The 24 T cell receptor beta chains given below trace back to one sample, sequenced in a study of shared clonotypes between healthy human individuals (dated by TCRdb to the early 2020s). The receptor library was made with the immunoSEQ multiplex PCR assay. This immuneACCESS table, as held by TCRdb, lists in-frame sequences with V and J called but not all clones. Of the missing ones, under half trace to an unresolved V gene in checked studies; the others have no known cause. The sample table contains over a million clones; only one count was recorded for around 76% of them. The ten most abundant clones make up roughly 1.4% of the sample. The sample consisted of memory CD4+ T cells sorted from blood. The label giving this sample's cell subset or site can be read as: CD45RA-negative fraction. These receptor sequences come from a man between 18 and 29 years old in good health.

This chain joins TRBV18 and TRBJ1-6, with D tentatively TRBD1 (6 bases). The CDR3 has 15 residues. Deletions cut 2 bases from V and 6 bases from J, with 11 bases between. The germline V gene encodes CDR1 KGHSH and CDR2 LQKENI. CDR3 sequence reads: CASSPGGGFNSPLHF. DNA of the CDR3: TGTGCCAGCTCACCAGGGGGGGGCTTTAATTCACCCCTCCACTTT.

The chain is built from TRBV15 and TRBJ1-1; TRBD1 matches 7 bases. The junction had 2 bases not matched to a gene; V was cut back by 6 bases and J by 1 base. The CDR3 spans 13 residues. Germline V CDR1 and CDR2: LNHNV, YYDKDF (reference sequence). The CDR3: CATRRTGNTEAFF. In DNA, the CDR3 is TGTGCCACCAGGCGGACAGGGAACACTGAAGCTTTCTTT. The full variable domain, completed using reference TRBV15 and TRBJ1-1, is DAMVIQNPRYQVTQFGKPVTLSCSQTLNHNVMYWYQQKSSQAPKLLFHYYDKDFNNEADTPDNFQSRRPNTSFCFLDIRSPGLGDTAMYLCATRRTGNTEAFFGQGTRLTVV.

The rearrangement uses TRBV7-9 and TRBJ2-3; D is tentatively TRBD1 or TRBD2 (5 bases each). Germline CDR1 is SEHNR and CDR2 is FQNEAQ (reference sequence). CDR3 length: 15 residues. Trimming took 2 bases from V and 2 from J, leaving 11 bases between them. CDR3 protein: CASSLSRGLTDTQYF. CDR3 nucleotides: TGTGCCAGCAGCTTATCGAGGGGTCTCACAGATACGCAGTATTTT.

The chain combines TRBV5-4 with TRBJ1-6; 9 bases align to TRBD1. This CDR3 has 16 residues. CDR1 and CDR2 from the germline V gene are SGHNT and YYREEE (reference sequence). The V segment lost 4 bases and the J segment 9 bases; nucleotides outside the gene matches: 11. The CDR3 is CASSTPGQGGGSPLHF. The CDR3 coding sequence is TGTGCCAGCAGCACCCCGGGACAGGGAGGAGGTTCACCCCTCCACTTT.

The V and J genes are TRBV6-5 and TRBJ2-3; maybe TRBD1 (6 bases). This CDR3 is built from 13 residues. The germline V gene encodes CDR1 MNHEY and CDR2 SVGAGI. Between the trimmed V and J ends, which lost 2 bases and 6 bases, there was a span of 9 bases. CDR3 DNA: TGTGCCAGCAGTTACCCAGGGGCGGATACGCAGTATTTT. It translates to CASSYPGADTQYF.

V and J are TRBV27 and TRBJ1-5; no clear D. The V end was cut by 0 bases, the J end by 6 bases, with 9 bases between. The CDR3 extends over 14 amino acids. Germline loops: CDR1 MNHEY, CDR2 SMNVEV (reference sequence). The DNA of the CDR3 is TGTGCCAGCAGTTTATCAGGGTACCTTCAGCCCCAGCATTTT. Protein sequence: CASSLSGYLQPQHF.

This clone was counted once. The V and J genes are TRBV11-2 and TRBJ2-3, with 13 bases that match TRBD2. CDR3 size: 15 residues. Germline V lookup: CDR1 SGHAT, CDR2 FQNNGV. Unmatched junction bases numbered 6, after V lost 4 bases and J lost 8 bases. This CDR3 reads CASSSYGLAGATQYF. Here the CDR3 DNA reads TGTGCCAGCAGCTCATACGGACTAGCGGGAGCTACGCAGTATTTT.

This clone was found once. The chain recombines TRBV6-5 with TRBJ2-1; 7 bases are shared with TRBD1. There are 13 residues in the CDR3. J lost 4 bases, V lost 11 bases, and 8 bases had no gene match. The germline V gene has CDR1 MNHEY and CDR2 SVGAGI. CDR3 sequence: CAVRRQGYNEQFF. In DNA form, the CDR3 reads TGTGCCGTTCGAAGACAGGGTTACAATGAGCAGTTCTTC.

The chain joins TRBV2 to TRBJ2-2, with D unclear. This CDR3 spans 12 amino acids. Trimming cost V 6 bases and J 2 bases, with 4 bases left between them. The V gene's germline CDR1 is SNHLY and CDR2 FYNNEI. The chain's CDR3 is CASRSNTGELFF. The CDR3 DNA reads TGTGCCAGCAGGTCTAACACCGGGGAGCTGTTTTTT.

The chain recombines TRBV5-6 with TRBJ1-5; 8 bases are a match to TRBD1. With 2 bases clipped from V and 1 base from J, the junction kept 5 bases outside the gene matches. The CDR3 consists of 16 residues. Germline CDR1 reads SGHDT; CDR2 reads YYEEEE. CDR3 amino acids: CASSLGRGQSNQPQHF. The CDR3 DNA reads TGTGCCAGCAGCTTAGGCAGGGGGCAAAGCAATCAGCCCCAGCATTTT.

The J gene is TRBJ1-3, the V gene TRBV6-5, with D hard to call. The CDR3 has 15 residues. V gave up 0 bases and J gave up 0 bases, with 6 bases separating them. Germline CDR1 MNHEY, CDR2 SVGAGI. The CDR3: CASSYSVSSGNTIYF. CDR3 DNA sequence: TGTGCCAGCAGTTACTCCGTCTCCTCTGGAAACACCATATATTTT.

The chain combines TRBV6-6 with TRBJ2-3; D ambiguous. The CDR3 has 16 residues. Germline lookup yields CDR1 MNHNY and CDR2 SVGAGI (reference sequence). Trimming stripped 0 bases from V and 4 bases from J, with 14 bases between. CDR3: CASSYSSPLTADTQYF. CDR3 nucleotide sequence: TGTGCCAGCAGTTACTCGAGCCCCTTAACAGCAGATACGCAGTATTTT.

The chain recombines TRBV2 with TRBJ1-1, with D unresolved. V was trimmed by 0 bases and J by 5 bases, leaving 13 bases between them. This CDR3 contains 15 residues. The V gene's germline CDR1 is SNHLY and CDR2 FYNNEI. Here the CDR3 DNA reads TGTGCCAGCAGTGAAGCGGAGGGAGCGGGTACTGAAGCTTTCTTT. This sequence encodes CASSEAEGAGTEAFF.

This chain connects TRBV19 to TRBJ2-5; D tentatively reads TRBD1 or TRBD2 (5 bases each). The CDR3 runs to 18 residues. V was trimmed by 2 bases and J by 5 bases, leaving 24 bases between them. Germline values: CDR1 LNHDA, CDR2 SQIVND (reference sequence). CDR3 bases: TGTGCCAGTAGTATAAGGGTCTGGGGGTCACCCGCTTCGGAGACCCAGTACTTC. It yields the protein CASSIRVWGSPASETQYF.

This rearrangement joins TRBV29-1 to TRBJ2-1; TRBD2 aligns across 9 bases. CDR3 size: 16 residues. Germline-derived CDR1 and CDR2 are SQVTM and ANQGSEA. V was clipped by 0 bases and J by 4 bases; unmatched bases: 7. CDR3 in amino acids: CSVEDQASGIYNEQFF. CDR3 in DNA: TGCAGCGTTGAAGATCAGGCTAGCGGGATTTACAATGAGCAGTTCTTC.

In its sample, this clone was seen once. CDR3 amino acids: CATSRGGGRALNSPLHF. Here the CDR3 DNA reads TGTGCCACCAGCAGAGGAGGGGGCCGTGCCTTGAATTCACCCCTCCACTTT. This rearrangement joins TRBV15 to TRBJ1-6, with 7 bases fitting TRBD1. V was clipped by 1 base and J by 7 bases; unmatched bases: 10. The CDR3 length is 17 residues. Per the germline V gene, CDR1 is LNHNV and CDR2 is YYDKDF (reference sequence). Using reference TRBV15 and TRBJ1-6 for the parts outside the CDR3, the full variable domain is DAMVIQNPRYQVTQFGKPVTLSCSQTLNHNVMYWYQQKSSQAPKLLFHYYDKDFNNEADTPDNFQSRRPNTSFCFLDIRSPGLGDTAMYLCATSRGGGRALNSPLHFGNGTRLTVT.

The V and J genes are TRBV29-1 and TRBJ2-4; 9 bases line up with TRBD1. Germline CDR1 is SQVTM and CDR2 is ANQGSEA. The CDR3 length is 12 residues. Trimming removed 6 bases from V and 5 bases from J; junction bases left unmatched: 2. CDR3 sequence (DNA): TGCAGCGTCAGACAGGGGGAAAACATTCAGTACTTC. Protein product: CSVRQGENIQYF.

V gene TRBV5-1 combines with J gene TRBJ2-2, with 7 bases aligning to TRBD1. The V gene's germline CDR1 is SGHRS and CDR2 YFSETQ. This CDR3 has 15 residues. V dropped 1 base and J dropped 3; count of bases not matched to a gene: 3. CDR3 sequence reads: CASSLSQGDTGELFF. The CDR3 region has the DNA TGCGCCAGCAGCTTGAGTCAGGGGGACACCGGGGAGCTGTTTTTT.

V usage is TRBV4-3 and J usage is TRBJ2-3; TRBD2 matches 9 bases. Germline assignment: CDR1 LGHNA and CDR2 YSLEER. With V trimmed by 0 bases and J by 5 bases, 6 bases remained unmatched. This CDR3 region has 16 residues. The CDR3 DNA is TGCGCCAGCAGCCAAGATAGCGGGAGAGGGAGAGATACGCAGTATTTT. Translated: CASSQDSGRGRDTQYF.

V and J are TRBV6-1 and TRBJ1-4; no definite D call. The CDR3 is made up of 11 amino acids. V lost 3 bases and J lost 11, with 7 bases in between. The germline gives CDR1 MNHNS, CDR2 SASEGT. As DNA, the CDR3 is TGTGCCAGCAGTGATCCCCGGAAACTGTTTTTT. Residues: CASSDPRKLFF.

This clone was counted between two and nine times. This specimen includes other DNA sequences encoding the same CDR3. The CDR3 nucleotides read TGTGCCAGCAGCTTAGCGAGGGGTTCCACCGAGCAGTACTTC. Protein sequence: CASSLARGSTEQYF. This chain connects TRBV7-9 to TRBJ2-7, with D possibly being TRBD1 or TRBD2 (5 bases each). From germline, CDR1 is SEHNR and CDR2 FQNEAQ (reference sequence). This CDR3 has 14 amino acids. Deletions cut 0 bases from V and 6 bases from J, with 12 bases between.

About this clone itself: Other DNA sequences in this specimen translate into the identical CDR3. The chain uses TRBV18 and TRBJ2-7, with 7 bases identical to TRBD1. This CDR3 comprises 13 residues. J was trimmed by 3 bases and V by 3 bases; bases with no gene match: 2. CDR1 is KGHSH and CDR2 is LQKENI in the germline V gene. DNA for the CDR3: TGTGCCAGCTCACCGGGGACAGTCTACGAGCAGTACTTC. It codes for CASSPGTVYEQYF.

The gene calls are TRBV6-4 and TRBJ1-1; D unclear. The CDR3 runs 15 residues. Germline assignment: CDR1 MRHNA and CDR2 SNTAGT. V lost 4 bases to trimming and J lost 0 bases, with 12 bases between them. The CDR3 loop reads CASSAQAYMNTEAFF. The CDR3 coding sequence is TGTGCCAGCAGTGCTCAAGCATACATGAACACTGAAGCTTTCTTT.

Worth noting for this clone: This likely stems from a read error, as it lies one base from a far larger clone. This chain uses TRBV25-1 with TRBJ1-4, with D hard to call. Per germline, CDR1 MGHDK and CDR2 SYGVNS. This CDR3 has 14 amino acids. This CDR3 reads CASSDPGLNEKPFF. In DNA, the CDR3 is TGTGCCAGCAGTGACCCGGGTTTAAACGAAAAACCGTTTTTT.